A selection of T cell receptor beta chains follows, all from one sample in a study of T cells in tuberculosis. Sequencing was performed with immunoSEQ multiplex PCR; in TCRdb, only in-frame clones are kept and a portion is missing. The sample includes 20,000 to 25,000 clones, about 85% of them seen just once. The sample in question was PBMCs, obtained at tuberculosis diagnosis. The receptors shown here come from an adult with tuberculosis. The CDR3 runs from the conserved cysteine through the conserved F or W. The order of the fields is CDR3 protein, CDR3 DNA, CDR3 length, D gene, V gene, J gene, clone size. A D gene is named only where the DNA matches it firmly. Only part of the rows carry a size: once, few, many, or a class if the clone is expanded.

CDR3: CAGTRRANYGYTF
DNA: TGTGCCGGGACAAGACGAGCTAACTATGGCTACACCTTC
length: 13
D: NA
V: TRBV2
J: TRBJ1-2
size: NA

CDR3: CASSVGWGQAANYGYTF
DNA: TGTGCCAGCAGCGTAGGGTGGGGACAGGCAGCTAACTATGGCTACACCTTC
length: 17
D: TRBD1
V: TRBV9
J: TRBJ1-2
size: NA

CDR3: CASSPGTGGNEQFF
DNA: TGCGCCAGCAGCCCAGGGACAGGGGGGAATGAGCAGTTCTTC
length: 14
D: TRBD1
V: TRBV5-1
J: TRBJ2-1
size: NA

CDR3: CASRLEGGRVGYEQYF
DNA: TGCGCCTCAAGATTGGAAGGCGGGAGGGTAGGCTACGAGCAGTACTTC
length: 16
D: TRBD2
V: TRBV5-1
J: TRBJ2-7
size: NA

CDR3: CASGSQGFNYGYTF
DNA: TGTGCTAGTGGTTCACAGGGGTTTAACTATGGCTACACCTTC
length: 14
D: TRBD1
V: TRBV12-5
J: TRBJ1-2
size: NA

CDR3: CARSLCSRFF
DNA: TGTGCCCGGAGTTTATGCTCGAGGTTCTTC
length: 10
D: NA
V: TRBV7-3
J: TRBJ2-1
size: NA

CDR3: CASRGTSGFNEQFF
DNA: TGTGCCAGCAGGGGGACTAGCGGGTTCAATGAGCAGTTCTTC
length: 14
D: TRBD2
V: TRBV9
J: TRBJ2-1
size: NA

CDR3: CSVDHGMNTEAFF
DNA: TGCAGCGTTGATCACGGTATGAACACTGAAGCTTTCTTT
length: 13
D: NA
V: TRBV29-1
J: TRBJ1-1
size: NA

CDR3: CASSVTESGEQFF
DNA: TGTGCCAGCAGTGTTACAGAGTCGGGGGAGCAGTTCTTC
length: 13
D: NA
V: TRBV2
J: TRBJ2-1
size: NA

CDR3: CASSRGTGDEKLFF
DNA: TGCGCCAGCAGCAGAGGGACAGGGGATGAAAAACTGTTTTTT
length: 14
D: TRBD1
V: TRBV5-1
J: TRBJ1-4
size: NA

CDR3: CASSYQNRGLTEAFF
DNA: TGTGCCAGCAGTTACCAGAACAGGGGCCTCACTGAAGCTTTCTTT
length: 15
D: TRBD1
V: TRBV6-5
J: TRBJ1-1
size: NA

CDR3: CASSSYRVRDSGYTF
DNA: TGTGCCAGCAGCTCTTACAGGGTGAGGGATAGTGGCTACACCTTC
length: 15
D: NA
V: TRBV5-4
J: TRBJ1-2
size: once

CDR3: CASSQEGAGGTYNEQFF
DNA: TGCGCCAGCAGCCAAGAAGGAGCGGGGGGAACCTACAATGAGCAGTTCTTC
length: 17
D: TRBD2
V: TRBV4-1
J: TRBJ2-1
size: NA

CDR3: CASSLSDEQFF
DNA: TGTGCCAGCAGCCTTAGCGACGAGCAGTTCTTC
length: 11
D: NA
V: TRBV7-8
J: TRBJ2-1
size: NA

CDR3: CASRRTGNSNQPQHF
DNA: TGTGCCAGCAGACGGACAGGGAATAGCAATCAGCCCCAGCATTTT
length: 15
D: TRBD1
V: TRBV6-5
J: TRBJ1-5
size: NA

CDR3: CAWSLGQFNQPQHF
DNA: TGTGCCTGGAGTTTAGGACAGTTCAATCAGCCCCAGCATTTT
length: 14
D: NA
V: TRBV30
J: TRBJ1-5
size: NA

CDR3: CASSSSGLAAYNEQFF
DNA: TGTGCCAGCAGCTCGTCGGGACTAGCGGCTTACAATGAGCAGTTCTTC
length: 16
D: TRBD2
V: TRBV28
J: TRBJ2-1
size: NA

CDR3: CASSPWTGGNEKLFF
DNA: TGTGCCAGCAGTCCGTGGACAGGGGGTAATGAAAAACTGTTTTTT
length: 15
D: TRBD1
V: TRBV27
J: TRBJ1-4
size: NA

CDR3: CASSSPRRGGNQPQHF
DNA: TGTGCCAGCAGCTCCCCTCGGCGCGGCGGCAATCAGCCCCAGCATTTT
length: 16
D: NA
V: TRBV5-6
J: TRBJ1-5
size: NA

CDR3: CASSLQGGEEKLFF
DNA: TGTGCCAGCAGCCTACAGGGAGGGGAGGAAAAACTGTTTTTT
length: 14
D: NA
V: TRBV2
J: TRBJ1-4
size: NA

CDR3: CASSFPGGAPKYEQFF
DNA: TGTGCCAGTAGTTTCCCGGGGGGGGCGCCTAAGTATGAGCAGTTCTTC
length: 16
D: TRBD2
V: TRBV19
J: TRBJ2-1
size: NA

CDR3: CASNHPGGGSDTQYF
DNA: TGTGCCAGCAATCACCCGGGGGGCGGGTCAGATACGCAGTATTTT
length: 15
D: NA
V: TRBV6-6
J: TRBJ2-3
size: NA

CDR3: CASSEPGSNQPQHF
DNA: TGTGCCAGCAGTGAACCAGGGAGCAATCAGCCCCAGCATTTT
length: 14
D: NA
V: TRBV25-1
J: TRBJ1-5
size: NA

CDR3: CASSTPGTVQRNEQFF
DNA: TGTGCCAGCAGCACTCCCGGGACTGTTCAGCGCAATGAGCAGTTCTTC
length: 16
D: NA
V: TRBV9
J: TRBJ2-1
size: NA

CDR3: CASSLDLRGYEQYF
DNA: TGTGCCAGCAGCTTAGATCTCAGGGGCTACGAGCAGTACTTC
length: 14
D: NA
V: TRBV13
J: TRBJ2-7
size: NA

CDR3: CASSVNPGTETGELFF
DNA: TGTGCCAGCAGCGTTAACCCCGGGACAGAAACCGGGGAGCTGTTTTTT
length: 16
D: TRBD1
V: TRBV9
J: TRBJ2-2
size: NA

CDR3: CASSQDPGRATDTQYF
DNA: TGCGCCAGCAGCCAAGATCCCGGGAGGGCCACGGATACGCAGTATTTT
length: 16
D: TRBD2
V: TRBV4-1
J: TRBJ2-3
size: NA

CDR3: CASSLRTGGETQYF
DNA: TGTGCCAGCAGCCTTAGGACAGGAGGAGAGACCCAGTACTTC
length: 14
D: TRBD1
V: TRBV2
J: TRBJ2-5
size: NA

CDR3: CASTLTSGRKETQYF
DNA: TGTGCCAGTACCTTGACTAGCGGGAGAAAAGAGACCCAGTACTTC
length: 15
D: TRBD2
V: TRBV19
J: TRBJ2-5
size: NA

CDR3: CASSTCRDRGVSYEQYF
DNA: TGTGCCAGCAGCACTTGCAGGGACAGGGGGGTATCCTACGAGCAGTACTTC
length: 17
D: NA
V: TRBV21-1
J: TRBJ2-7
size: once

CDR3: CASSYGDRYEQYF
DNA: TGTGCCAGCAGTTACGGGGACAGGTACGAGCAGTACTTC
length: 13
D: TRBD1
V: TRBV6-5
J: TRBJ2-7
size: NA

CDR3: CASSRAGTGAYEQYF
DNA: TGCGCCAGCAGCCGTGCCGGGACAGGGGCCTACGAGCAGTACTTC
length: 15
D: TRBD1
V: TRBV4-3
J: TRBJ2-7
size: NA

CDR3: CAWSVKQGDYEQYF
DNA: TGTGCCTGGAGTGTAAAACAGGGCGACTACGAGCAGTACTTC
length: 14
D: NA
V: TRBV30
J: TRBJ2-7
size: once

CDR3: CASSLARGSRGDEQYF
DNA: TGTGCCAGCAGCTTGGCGCGGGGGTCCAGGGGTGACGAGCAGTACTTC
length: 16
D: NA
V: TRBV5-4
J: TRBJ2-7
size: NA

CDR3: CSAQDIEAFF
DNA: TGCAGCGCCCAAGACATCGAAGCTTTCTTT
length: 10
D: NA
V: TRBV29-1
J: TRBJ1-1
size: NA

CDR3: CASSDLHTTFQETQYF
DNA: TGTGCCAGCAGTGACCTCCATACTACATTCCAAGAGACCCAGTACTTC
length: 16
D: NA
V: TRBV21-1
J: TRBJ2-5
size: NA

CDR3: CASSVVGQGGETQYF
DNA: TGTGCCAGCAGCGTAGTCGGACAGGGAGGAGAGACCCAGTACTTC
length: 15
D: TRBD1
V: TRBV9
J: TRBJ2-5
size: NA

CDR3: CASSAGREYNYGYTF
DNA: TGTGCCAGCAGCGCGGGGAGAGAGTATAACTATGGCTACACCTTC
length: 15
D: NA
V: TRBV11-2
J: TRBJ1-2
size: NA

CDR3: CASSLGLAGASYEQYF
DNA: TGTGCCAGCAGCTTAGGACTAGCGGGGGCCTCCTACGAGCAGTACTTC
length: 16
D: TRBD2
V: TRBV7-2
J: TRBJ2-7
size: NA

CDR3: CATQGSNQPQHF
DNA: TGTGCCACCCAGGGGAGCAATCAGCCCCAGCATTTT
length: 12
D: NA
V: TRBV10-3
J: TRBJ1-5
size: few

CDR3: CATSRAGTSGEQYF
DNA: TGTGCCACCAGCAGAGCGGGCACTAGCGGGGAGCAGTACTTC
length: 14
D: TRBD2
V: TRBV15
J: TRBJ2-7
size: NA